This T cell receptor beta chain was recorded in a study of read filtering for tumor transcriptome and immune sequencing. Study at large: Transcriptome libraries were built from DNase-treated RNA.

This library used 300 to 500 ng RNA and molecular barcoded adaptors spanning alpha/delta and beta/gamma chains. TCRdb called the reads again in MiXCR, with one record for every CDR3 protein. The repertoire holds fewer than 150,000 distinct CDR3 sequences, with around 13% as singletons. The J segment lost 0 bases and the V segment lost 2 bases, leaving 5 bases of the junction unmatched. The CDR3 covers 17 residues. Germline values: CDR1 MNHEY, CDR2 SVGEGT. This clonotype showed up many times. The J gene is TRBJ2-1, the V gene TRBV6-2 or TRBV6-3; 9 positions agree with TRBD2. The sequence was obtained from a donor over 35 with multiple myeloma. Sequences were obtained from a population of CD138-negative cells sorted from bone marrow. CDR3 residues: CASSYPLAGSSYNEQFF. CDR3 DNA sequence: TGTGCCAGCAGTTACCCTCTAGCGGGAAGCTCCTACAATGAGCAGTTCTTC.